This T cell receptor (beta chain) was profiled in a study of T cells in Graves' hyperthyroidism and ophthalmopathy. Overall study results and limits: Blood also showed most of the thyroid clonotypes that were expanded above 0.001.

Note on this clonotype: Its antigen is still unknown.

Based on clinical symptoms, serum thyroxine and TRAb, thyroid ultrasound and orbital computed tomography, diagnoses were reached. Germline CDR1 reads SGHTA; CDR2 reads FQGTGA. This CDR3 has 15 residues. With 2 bases removed from V and 3 bases from J, the gap between germline ends came to 13 bases. Using RNA transcripts as the source, TCR beta CDR3 regions were amplified. TCR CDR3 underwent first-round RT-PCR with the HTBI primer set. TCRdb re-analysed the multiplex PCR reads in MiXCR, keeping a single row per CDR3 protein. The sample comprises fewer than 700,000 distinct CDR3 sequences, approximately 17% of which are singletons, and approximately 15% rests with the top ten.

The sequence was obtained from a woman under 30 with Graves' ophthalmopathy. Sequencing used blood. The chain combines TRBV7-3 with TRBJ2-5, with no clear D. The CDR3 coding sequence is TGTGCCAGCAGCTTATTTTCAGGAAGAAAAGAGACCCAGTACTTC. Translation gives CASSLFSGRKETQYF. Looking up the rest from reference TRBV7-3 and TRBJ2-5 gives the full variable domain: GAGVSQTPSNKVTEKGKYVELRCDPISGHTALYWYRQSLGQGPEFLIYFQGTGAADDSGLPNDRFFAVRPEGSVSTLKIQRTERGDSAVYLCASSLFSGRKETQYFGPGTRLLVL.